A single sample gave rise to the 13 T cell receptor beta chains below, sequenced in a study of early T cells in non-severe SARS-CoV-2 infection (dated by TCRdb to the early 2020s). Preparation of the library involved 5' RACE. TCRdb lists the instrument as NextSeq 500. TCRdb reprocessed the public reads (quality trimming at Q25 with fastp, clone calling with MiXCR) and kept in-frame beta chains. Rows merge per CDR3 protein into single entries with the most common DNA and genes. The sample includes tens of thousands of distinct CDR3 sequences, with around 11% observed a single time. The ten biggest clones cover 2.7% of the sample. Material: whole blood, obtained at baseline. Receptor source: an adult who was a healthcare worker with PCR-confirmed SARS-CoV-2 infection or an uninfected control (not recorded which).

This clonotype was detected many times. The chain employs TRBV28 and TRBJ2-5; no definite D call. The germline V gene has CDR1 MDHEN and CDR2 SYDVKM. Trimming shortened V by 7 bases and J by 4 bases, and 10 bases separated the two germline ends. The length of the CDR3 is 12 residues. Here the CDR3 reads CASNVQRETQYF. The DNA for the CDR3 is TGTGCCAGCAACGTTCAGAGAGAGACCCAGTACTTC. The full variable domain, in which reference TRBV28 and TRBJ2-5 provide the parts outside the CDR3, is DVKVTQSSRYLVKRTGEKVFLECVQDMDHENMFWYRQDPGLGLRLIYFSYDVKMKEKGDIPEGYSVSREKKERFSLILESASTNQTSMYLCASNVQRETQYFGPGTRLLVL.

The chain recombines TRBV27 with TRBJ1-4; D remains unclear. The CDR3 runs to 14 residues. Per the germline V gene, CDR1 is MNHEY and CDR2 is SMNVEV (reference sequence). The V gene lost 5 bases and the J gene lost 6 bases, with 13 bases spanning the gap. In DNA, the CDR3 is TGTGCCAGCAGTAAGGATGGTGGGGATGAAAAACTGTTTTTT. Amino acids: CASSKDGGDEKLFF.

This chain uses TRBV27 with TRBJ2-2; D is perhaps TRBD2 (5 bases). Germline assignment: CDR1 MNHEY and CDR2 SMNVEV (reference sequence). V lost 6 bases, J lost 0 bases, and 11 bases lay in between. The CDR3 totals 15 residues. The DNA of the CDR3 is TGTGCCAGCAGCCGGGATGTCCCGAACACCGGGGAGCTGTTTTTT. Translated, it gives CASSRDVPNTGELFF.

There are a few counts of this clonotype. V is TRBV11-2 and J is TRBJ2-1, with 8 bases lining up with TRBD2. The germline V gene has CDR1 SGHAT and CDR2 FQNNGV. Germline trimming cut 2 bases from V and 4 bases from J; bases unmatched to any gene: 7. This CDR3 is 16 amino acids long. The CDR3 nucleotides read TGTGCCAGCAGCTTAAACTCTAGCGGGCTATACAATGAGCAGTTCTTC. It is translated as CASSLNSSGLYNEQFF.

This clonotype was observed at least ten times. The chain employs TRBV20-1 and TRBJ1-6; a weak D match, TRBD1 (6 bases). CDR3 size: 14 residues. V lost 6 bases to trimming and J lost 5 bases, with 14 bases between them. From germline, CDR1 is DFQATT and CDR2 SNEGSKA (reference sequence). The CDR3 protein is CSALTGTNNSPLHF. The CDR3 DNA reads as TGCAGTGCCTTGACAGGAACAAATAATTCACCCCTCCACTTT.

At least ten counts were recorded for this clonotype. This chain joins TRBV20-1 and TRBJ1-4; D not certain. In germline, CDR1 is DFQATT, CDR2 SNEGSKA (reference sequence). V was cut by 3 bases and J by 8 bases, with 13 bases left in between. The CDR3 length is 13 residues. The CDR3 nucleotides are TGCAGTGCTAGGGTCGGCCTACGGGAAAAACTGTTTTTT. Translated, it gives CSARVGLREKLFF.

This clonotype was counted many times. CDR3 in DNA: TGTGCCAGCAGCCCCATTGGCCCACCTACTTATAATTCACCCCTCCACTTT. It translates to CASSPIGPPTYNSPLHF. This chain links TRBV11-2 with TRBJ1-6; D remains unclear. Per the germline V gene, CDR1 is SGHAT and CDR2 is FQNNGV. V shed 5 bases and J shed 4 bases, with 18 bases lying between them. This CDR3 has 17 residues.

The J gene is TRBJ1-1, the V gene TRBV15, with D unclear. The ends were cut back, 0 bases at V and 0 bases at J, with 14 bases in the middle. Per the germline V gene, CDR1 is LNHNV and CDR2 is YYDKDF (reference sequence). This CDR3 has 17 amino acids. For the CDR3, the DNA is TGTGCCACCAGCAGAGATGTGGGGAGCAAGGTGAACACTGAAGCTTTCTTT. Translating it yields CATSRDVGSKVNTEAFF.

The chain uses TRBV6-5 and TRBJ2-7, with D possibly TRBD2 on 7 matching bases. There are 16 residues in the CDR3. V lost 7 bases and J 7 bases, leaving 26 bases between the germline ends. Germline CDR1 reads MNHEY; CDR2 reads SVGAGI. DNA of the CDR3: TGTGCCAGCACCCGTGGGGGCGGGAGCTCTGCGTGGGAGCAGTACTTC. Translating it yields CASTRGGGSSAWEQYF.

The chain recombines TRBV11-2 with TRBJ2-7, with 7 bases lining up with TRBD2. The CDR3 totals 15 residues. Germline trimming cut 5 bases from V and 7 bases from J; bases unmatched to any gene: 14. Germline V gene lookup returns CDR1 SGHAT and CDR2 FQNNGV. The CDR3 here is CASSRTGREFREQYF. CDR3 coding DNA: TGTGCCAGCAGCCGCACCGGGCGGGAGTTTCGGGAGCAGTACTTC.

The gene calls are TRBV10-3 and TRBJ2-6, with no clear D. Trimming cost V 6 bases and J 0 bases, with 6 bases left between them. Looked up from germline, CDR1 is ENHRY and CDR2 is SYGVKD. This CDR3 spans 14 amino acids. CDR3 nucleotide sequence: TGTGCCATCAGGACCACCTCTGGGGCCAACGTCCTGACTTTC. Protein product: CAIRTTSGANVLTF.

V usage is TRBV6-1 and J usage is TRBJ2-7; D may be TRBD1 (6 bases). The V gene lost 3 bases and the J gene lost 7 bases, with 16 bases spanning the gap. The germline gives CDR1 MNHNS, CDR2 SASEGT. This CDR3 is built from 14 residues. The CDR3 reads CASSEWSGVGEQYF. CDR3 coding DNA: TGTGCCAGCAGTGAGTGGTCAGGGGTTGGAGAGCAGTACTTC.

This clonotype has a count of ten or more. The chain has TRBV3-1 and TRBJ2-3; 12 positions match TRBD2. V shed 0 bases and J 3 bases; nucleotides not matched to a gene: 13. From germline, CDR1 is LGHDT and CDR2 YNNKEL (reference sequence). This CDR3 is built from 20 residues. CDR3 sequence reads: CASSQDFRMASGGGTDTQYF. The CDR3 coding sequence is TGTGCCAGCAGCCAAGATTTTCGAATGGCTAGCGGGGGGGGGACAGATACGCAGTATTTT.